This is a list of T cell receptor beta chains from one sample in a study of HIV-infected patients and healthy controls. TCRdb ran MiXCR on the 5' RACE reads and lists one entry per CDR3 protein. Of tens of thousands of distinct CDR3 sequences in the sample, roughly 21% were seen once. Sample: CD4+ T cells from blood. The receptors come from a human donor in good health. The CDR3 runs from the conserved cysteine through the conserved F or W. Each record gives: CDR3 protein, CDR3 DNA, V gene, D gene, J gene, clone size. D genes are given only for firm matches. Not all rows give a size; the values are once, few, many and, for expanded clones, a class.

CDR3: CASSASGTPTNYGYTF; DNA: TGTGCCAGCAGTGCATCCGGGACACCAACTAACTATGGCTACACCTTC; V: TRBV25-1; D: -; J: TRBJ1-2; size: many
CDR3: CSANSLFRGTEAFF; DNA: TGCAGTGCTAACTCCCTGTTCAGGGGGACTGAAGCTTTCTTT; V: TRBV20-1; D: TRBD1; J: TRBJ1-1; size: -
CDR3: CASSTMRPSASAEQYF; DNA: TGTGCCAGCAGCACAATGCGGCCGAGTGCCTCTGCGGAGCAGTACTTC; V: TRBV7-9; D: -; J: TRBJ2-7; size: -
CDR3: CAISVVPYGYTF; DNA: TGTGCCATCAGTGTGGTTCCTTATGGCTACACCTTC; V: TRBV10-3; D: -; J: TRBJ1-2; size: few
CDR3: CSVDRVTDTQYF; DNA: TGCAGCGTTGATCGAGTCACAGATACGCAGTATTTT; V: TRBV29-1; D: -; J: TRBJ2-3; size: many
CDR3: CASSLVWTSGGDNEQFF; DNA: TGTGCCAGCAGCTTAGTTTGGACTAGCGGGGGTGACAATGAGCAGTTCTTC; V: TRBV7-9; D: TRBD2; J: TRBJ2-1; size: -
CDR3: CSALTVHTEAFF; DNA: TGCAGTGCTCTTACAGTCCACACTGAAGCTTTCTTT; V: TRBV20-1; D: -; J: TRBJ1-1; size: once
CDR3: CASSLQGFTEAFF; DNA: TGTGCCAGCAGTTTACAGGGTTTCACTGAAGCTTTCTTT; V: TRBV27; D: -; J: TRBJ1-1; size: -
CDR3: CASSRPGDRSTDTQYF; DNA: TGTGCCAGCAGCCGACCCGGGGACAGATCCACAGATACGCAGTATTTT; V: TRBV3-1; D: TRBD1; J: TRBJ2-3; size: -
CDR3: CASSPWTGGAYTEAFF; DNA: TGTGCCAGCAGCCCCTGGACAGGGGGCGCGTACACTGAAGCTTTCTTT; V: TRBV7-6; D: TRBD1; J: TRBJ1-1; size: many
CDR3: CASSSPGQPQHF; DNA: TGTGCCAGCAGCTCCCCCGGTCAGCCCCAGCATTTT; V: TRBV7-6; D: -; J: TRBJ1-5; size: few
CDR3: CASSLDPWTGQETQYF; DNA: TGTGCCAGCAGCTTGGACCCTTGGACAGGGCAAGAGACCCAGTACTTC; V: TRBV5-4; D: TRBD1; J: TRBJ2-5; size: -
CDR3: CSGLRLGDNEQYF; DNA: TGCAGCGGTCTTAGACTTGGAGATAACGAGCAGTACTTC; V: TRBV29-1; D: -; J: TRBJ2-7; size: few
CDR3: CASRSGVLDSGANVLTF; DNA: TGTGCCAGCAGATCAGGGGTTTTGGACTCTGGGGCCAACGTCCTGACTTTC; V: TRBV12-3/TRBV12-4; D: -; J: TRBJ2-6; size: many
CDR3: CASSEWAGINQPQHF; DNA: TGTGCCAGCAGTGAATGGGCAGGAATTAATCAGCCCCAGCATTTT; V: TRBV6-1; D: -; J: TRBJ1-5; size: many
CDR3: CASSLATANNEQFF; DNA: TGCGCCAGCAGCTTGGCGACAGCGAACAATGAGCAGTTCTTC; V: TRBV5-1; D: -; J: TRBJ2-1; size: few
CDR3: CSARDRTGYFEAFF; DNA: TGCAGTGCTAGAGATCGCACAGGGTACTTTGAAGCTTTCTTT; V: TRBV20-1; D: -; J: TRBJ1-1; size: many
CDR3: CASSQRGRFSGANVLTF; DNA: TGCGCCAGCAGCCAAAGAGGGCGTTTCTCTGGGGCCAACGTCCTGACTTTC; V: TRBV23-1; D: -; J: TRBJ2-6; size: -
CDR3: CASSLESLGSEQFF; DNA: TGCGCCAGCAGCTTGGAGAGTTTGGGGAGTGAGCAGTTCTTC; V: TRBV5-1; D: -; J: TRBJ2-1; size: many
CDR3: CASRDFGAGPEQFF; DNA: TGTGCCTCAAGGGATTTCGGGGCAGGACCTGAGCAGTTCTTC; V: TRBV6-5; D: -; J: TRBJ2-1; size: many
CDR3: CASSPTPSGQGRIYEQYF; DNA: TGTGCCAGCAGCCCGACTCCGTCTGGACAGGGAAGAATCTACGAGCAGTACTTC; V: TRBV7-9; D: TRBD1; J: TRBJ2-7; size: -
CDR3: CASSDPPAMYEQYF; DNA: TGTGCCAGCAGTGACCCGCCTGCCATGTACGAGCAGTACTTC; V: TRBV6-4; D: -; J: TRBJ2-7; size: many
CDR3: CAIGDRRIGGYEQYF; DNA: TGTGCCATCGGGGACAGGCGAATAGGGGGTTACGAGCAGTACTTC; V: TRBV10-3; D: TRBD1; J: TRBJ2-7; size: few
CDR3: CASTSRQGSGANVLTF; DNA: TGTGCCAGCACCTCCAGACAGGGGTCTGGGGCCAACGTCCTGACTTTC; V: TRBV11-3; D: TRBD1; J: TRBJ2-6; size: many
CDR3: CASSDEENTEAFF; DNA: TGTGCCAGCAGTGATGAGGAAAACACTGAAGCTTTCTTT; V: TRBV2; D: -; J: TRBJ1-1; size: few
CDR3: CSARRRGPLWETQYF; DNA: TGCAGTGCTCGGCGACGGGGCCCGTTGTGGGAGACCCAGTACTTC; V: TRBV20-1; D: -; J: TRBJ2-5; size: -
CDR3: CSVEPQSANYGYTF; DNA: TGCAGCGTTGAACCGCAATCAGCTAACTATGGCTACACCTTC; V: TRBV29-1; D: -; J: TRBJ1-2; size: few
CDR3: CASSKIRGQGLNTEAFF; DNA: TGTGCCAGCAGCAAAATTCGGGGACAGGGGCTGAACACTGAAGCTTTCTTT; V: TRBV21-1; D: -; J: TRBJ1-1; size: many
CDR3: CSVEDPPGPLYF; DNA: TGCAGCGTTGAAGATCCCCCAGGGCCGTTATACTTC; V: TRBV29-1; D: -; J: TRBJ2-7; size: many
CDR3: CASSSRDRGTYEQYF; DNA: TGTGCCAGCAGTTCCCGGGACAGGGGTACCTACGAGCAGTACTTC; V: TRBV6-5; D: TRBD1; J: TRBJ2-7; size: -
CDR3: CASSIGTGAVGGYTF; DNA: TGTGCCAGTAGTATCGGGACAGGGGCTGTGGGTGGCTACACCTTC; V: TRBV19; D: TRBD1; J: TRBJ1-2; size: many
CDR3: CASSKDGSSGNTIYF; DNA: TGTGCCAGCAGTAAAGACGGTAGCTCTGGAAACACCATATATTTT; V: TRBV6-5; D: -; J: TRBJ1-3; size: few
CDR3: CASSPEGYGYTF; DNA: TGTGCCAGCTCACCGGAGGGATATGGCTACACCTTC; V: TRBV18; D: -; J: TRBJ1-2; size: few
CDR3: CASSYGFPDTEAFF; DNA: TGTGCCAGCAGTTACGGGTTTCCGGACACTGAAGCTTTCTTT; V: TRBV6-2/TRBV6-3; D: -; J: TRBJ1-1; size: -
CDR3: CASSLGNGTHADTQYF; DNA: TGTGCCAGCAGCTTAGGTAACGGCACACACGCAGATACGCAGTATTTT; V: TRBV7-9; D: -; J: TRBJ2-3; size: -
CDR3: CASSQDSVSGGEQYF; DNA: TGCGCCAGCAGCCAAGATAGTGTGTCCGGGGGCGAGCAGTACTTC; V: TRBV4-1; D: -; J: TRBJ2-7; size: many
CDR3: CASSVGTTGGTDTQYF; DNA: TGTGCCAGCAGCGTAGGGACGACAGGGGGCACAGATACGCAGTATTTT; V: TRBV9; D: TRBD1; J: TRBJ2-3; size: few
CDR3: CASSPDGTANTEAFF; DNA: TGCGCCAGCAGCCCAGACGGGACAGCGAACACTGAAGCTTTCTTT; V: TRBV5-1; D: TRBD1; J: TRBJ1-1; size: -
CDR3: CASSLRLAGGTRTDTQYF; DNA: TGTGCCAGCAGCCTGAGACTAGCGGGAGGGACACGCACAGATACGCAGTATTTT; V: TRBV5-5; D: TRBD2; J: TRBJ2-3; size: few
CDR3: CAFTFQWQGLYGYTF; DNA: TGTGCCTTTACTTTTCAATGGCAGGGTCTCTATGGCTACACCTTC; V: TRBV6-2/TRBV6-3; D: -; J: TRBJ1-2; size: -
CDR3: CASSPGTGGNEQFF; DNA: TGCGCCAGCAGCCCCGGGACAGGGGGCAATGAGCAGTTCTTC; V: TRBV5-1; D: TRBD1; J: TRBJ2-1; size: -
CDR3: CASSPGRTTQYF; DNA: TGTGCCAGCAGCCCCGGACGGACGACGCAGTATTTT; V: TRBV3-1; D: -; J: TRBJ2-3; size: -
CDR3: CASSSGNSYEQYF; DNA: TGTGCCAGCAGTTCGGGTAATTCCTACGAGCAGTACTTC; V: TRBV2; D: -; J: TRBJ2-7; size: many
CDR3: CASSPADPGVVYEQFF; DNA: TGTGCCAGCTCACCTGCGGATCCGGGAGTCGTGTATGAGCAGTTCTTC; V: TRBV18; D: -; J: TRBJ2-1; size: -
CDR3: CASSLRRDRGGNEQFF; DNA: TGTGCCAGCAGCCTTAGGAGGGACAGGGGGGGCAATGAGCAGTTCTTC; V: TRBV11-3; D: TRBD1; J: TRBJ2-1; size: -
CDR3: CASSFADRAAFF; DNA: TGTGCCAGCAGCTTCGCGGACAGGGCGGCTTTCTTT; V: TRBV11-2; D: TRBD1; J: TRBJ1-1; size: -
CDR3: CASSQRGVWQFF; DNA: TGTGCCAGCAGTCAGCGGGGCGTATGGCAGTTCTTC; V: TRBV2; D: TRBD2; J: TRBJ2-1; size: -
CDR3: CASSFAGGPREQFF; DNA: TGTGCCAGCAGTTTCGCGGGAGGACCGCGGGAGCAGTTCTTC; V: TRBV28; D: TRBD2; J: TRBJ2-1; size: many
CDR3: CASSEAGEGYEQYF; DNA: TGTGCCAGCAGTGAGGCGGGGGAAGGCTACGAGCAGTACTTC; V: TRBV6-5; D: TRBD2; J: TRBJ2-7; size: many
CDR3: CASSQERTEAFF; DNA: TGCGCCAGCAGCCAAGAGAGGACTGAAGCTTTCTTT; V: TRBV4-3; D: -; J: TRBJ1-1; size: -
CDR3: CASSPGLESYNEQFF; DNA: TGTGCCAGCAGCCCGGGACTAGAGTCCTACAATGAGCAGTTCTTC; V: TRBV11-1; D: TRBD2; J: TRBJ2-1; size: many
CDR3: CASSLVAGTGELFF; DNA: TGTGCCAGCAGCTTAGTCGCTGGGACCGGGGAGCTGTTTTTT; V: TRBV7-9; D: -; J: TRBJ2-2; size: few